One T cell receptor beta chain is described in this entry. What it recognizes is unknown. This CDR3 comprises 13 residues. The germline V gene has CDR1 LNHNV and CDR2 YYDKDF (reference sequence). V lost 3 bases to trimming and J lost 9 bases; unmatched junction nucleotides: 7. Repertoires were generated with immunoSEQ multiplex PCR, while TCRdb's copy carries only in-frame clones and drops some. The sample has about 110,000 clones, about 91% seen once; the top ten hold roughly 1.1%. These data come from a study of OX40 agonist ivuxolimab in advanced cancers. For the study at large: Patients treated during dose escalation were battling hepatocellular carcinoma, melanoma, renal cell or head and neck cancer. Study outcomes and limitations: CD8+ T cells averaged more expanded clones than CD4+.

Sequencing was performed on CD4+ or CD8+ T cells sorted from blood, taken in a trial of the OX40 agonist ivuxolimab. V and J are TRBV15 and TRBJ1-2; the match to TRBD1 covers 7 bases. This TCR derives from an adult with an advanced solid tumor such as melanoma, head and neck, liver or kidney cancer. In DNA, the CDR3 is TGTGCCACCAGCAGCACAGGGGATCTGCGCTACACCTTC. It is translated as CATSSTGDLRYTF.